This T cell receptor (beta chain) was sequenced in a study of a mutant IDH1 vaccine in newly diagnosed glioma. Study-wide findings and caveats: Researchers report vaccine-induced immune responses in approximately 93% of patients.

A word on this clone: Its antigen is not known.

With 5 bases removed from V and 4 bases from J, the gap between germline ends came to 14 bases. CDR3 length: 14 amino acids. CDR1 is LNHDA, CDR2 SQIVND, per germline (reference sequence). The assay was immunoSEQ multiplex PCR, and TCRdb's table has in-frame clones only and misses some. The data contain roughly 60,000 clones, 70% to 90% of them singletons. Documented time point: week 23, last vaccination. A single vaccine dose contained 300 ug of mutant IDH1 20-mer peptide, and topical imiquimod was used with it. The source was PBMCs, collected from a glioma patient whose treatment included an IDH1 peptide vaccine. The genes are TRBV19 and TRBJ1-2, with D maybe TRBD1 (5 bases). The TCR comes from a man aged 30-40 years with glioma. CDR3 amino acids: CASSPGDHLYGYTF. The CDR3 DNA sequence: TGTGCCAGTAGTCCCGGGGACCACCTCTATGGCTACACCTTC.